A selection of T cell receptor beta chains follows, all from one sample in a study of blood T cell repertoires in COVID-19. Generated by immunoSEQ multiplex PCR, the TCRdb table keeps only in-frame clones and is missing some. Of 250,000 to 300,000 clones in the sample, around nine tenths are singletons; the top ten hold about 11%. Sequencing was performed on peripheral blood. The origin of the receptors is a woman younger than 45 with COVID-19, enrolled during active disease. The CDR3 runs from the conserved cysteine through the conserved F or W. The order of the fields is J gene, clone size, V gene, D gene, CDR3 protein, CDR3 DNA. D genes are given only for firm matches. Clone size is stated in some rows and not others, as once, few, many or a class when expanded.

>TRBJ2-1|NA|TRBV12-3/TRBV12-4|NA
CASSLVLYEQFF
TGTGCCAGCAGTTTAGTTCTTTATGAGCAGTTCTTC
>TRBJ2-7|NA|TRBV4-1|TRBD2
CASSPGLGPYEQYF
TGCGCCAGCAGCCCAGGACTAGGGCCCTACGAGCAGTACTTC
>TRBJ1-2|few|TRBV9|NA
CASSVGPRDSYGYTF
TGTGCCAGCAGCGTAGGACCCCGAGACAGCTATGGCTACACCTTC
>TRBJ2-7|NA|TRBV11-2|TRBD2
CASSPRLAGASEQYF
TGTGCCAGCTCTCCGAGACTAGCGGGAGCTTCCGAGCAGTACTTC
>TRBJ2-7|NA|TRBV11-2|TRBD1
CASSLTGGHEQYF
TGTGCCAGCAGCTTAACAGGGGGCCACGAGCAGTACTTC
>TRBJ2-5|NA|TRBV29-1|NA
CSVGPDQETQYF
TGCAGCGTTGGTCCGGACCAAGAGACCCAGTACTTC
>TRBJ2-7|NA|TRBV5-1|TRBD2
CASSGRGEYEQYF
TGCGCCAGCAGCGGACGGGGGGAGTACGAGCAGTACTTC
>TRBJ1-1|NA|TRBV6-2/TRBV6-3|NA
CASSFTGGSTEAFF
TGTGCCAGCAGTTTTACGGGGGGTAGCACTGAAGCTTTCTTT
>TRBJ2-7|NA|TRBV7-3|TRBD1
CASSWDRGYEQYF
TGTGCCAGCAGCTGGGACAGGGGGTACGAGCAGTACTTC
>TRBJ2-7|NA|TRBV2|TRBD2
CASSRGLAELLRGQYF
TGTGCCAGCAGTAGGGGACTAGCGGAGTTACTACGAGGGCAGTACTTC
>TRBJ2-7|NA|TRBV11-2|TRBD2
CASSATGTSTSYEQYF
TGTGCCAGCAGCGCAACCGGGACTAGCACCTCCTACGAGCAGTACTTC
>TRBJ2-5|NA|TRBV5-1|NA
CASSPTGSVQYF
TGCGCCAGCAGCCCCACGGGGTCGGTTCAGTACTTC
>TRBJ2-7|once|TRBV29-1|TRBD2
CSVGAGEYYEQYF
TGCAGCGTCGGAGCGGGAGAATACTACGAGCAGTACTTC
>TRBJ2-7|NA|TRBV28|NA
CASSWTVSYEQYF
TGTGCCAGCAGTTGGACAGTCTCCTACGAGCAGTACTTC
>TRBJ2-3|NA|TRBV5-1|TRBD2
CASSRGEWDTQYF
TGCGCCAGCAGCCGGGGGGAATGGGATACGCAGTATTTT
>TRBJ1-2|NA|TRBV3-1/TRBV3-2|NA
CASSAAGVHGYTF
TGTGCCAGCAGCGCCGCAGGGGTCCATGGCTACACCTTC
>TRBJ2-7|NA|TRBV5-1|NA
CASSQGQYEQYF
TGCGCCAGCAGCCAAGGACAGTACGAGCAGTACTTC
>TRBJ1-1|NA|TRBV2|NA
CASSGDNANTEAFF
TGTGCCAGCAGTGGGGACAACGCGAACACTGAAGCTTTCTTT